The following is a T cell receptor (beta chain) sequence with its context. This sample is drawn from a study of blood T cell repertoires in COVID-19. At the level of the study: COVID-19 samples from acute and convalescent phases originated in the United States, Italy and Spain.

Donors were grouped by their self-reported clinical history. In the authors' methods: Estimates of nucleated cell counts were drawn from the amplification of reference gene primers. Generated by immunoSEQ multiplex PCR, the TCRdb table keeps only in-frame clones and is missing some. V and J calls and clone size are as listed in that table; D and trimming were resolved from the DNA. The table lists over 200,000 clones, roughly 79% of them singletons, with 8.5% to 10% in the top ten. V shed 1 base and J shed 4 bases, with 11 bases lying between them. CDR1 and CDR2 from the germline V gene are SEHNR and FQNEAQ (reference sequence). This CDR3 has 14 amino acids.

Sequencing was performed on PBMCs or T cells enriched from blood (not recorded which). This chain joins TRBV7-9 and TRBJ2-7, with a tentative D call TRBD1 (6 bases). This receptor was taken from a woman in her forties or fifties with acute COVID-19. CDR3 sequence: CASSLEGTSYEQYF. CDR3 DNA: TGTGCCAGCAGCTTAGAGGGGACATCATACGAGCAGTACTTC.